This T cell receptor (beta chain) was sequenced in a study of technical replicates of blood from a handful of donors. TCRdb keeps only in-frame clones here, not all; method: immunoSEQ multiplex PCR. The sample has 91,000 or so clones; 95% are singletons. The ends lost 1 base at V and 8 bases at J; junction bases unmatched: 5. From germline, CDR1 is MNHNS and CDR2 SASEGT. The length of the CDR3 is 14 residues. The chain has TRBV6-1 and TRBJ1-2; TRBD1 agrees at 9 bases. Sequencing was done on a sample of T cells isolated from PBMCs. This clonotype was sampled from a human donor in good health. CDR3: CASSEDRGQGGYTF. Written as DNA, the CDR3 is TGTGCCAGCAGTGAAGACAGGGGGCAAGGGGGCTACACCTTC.